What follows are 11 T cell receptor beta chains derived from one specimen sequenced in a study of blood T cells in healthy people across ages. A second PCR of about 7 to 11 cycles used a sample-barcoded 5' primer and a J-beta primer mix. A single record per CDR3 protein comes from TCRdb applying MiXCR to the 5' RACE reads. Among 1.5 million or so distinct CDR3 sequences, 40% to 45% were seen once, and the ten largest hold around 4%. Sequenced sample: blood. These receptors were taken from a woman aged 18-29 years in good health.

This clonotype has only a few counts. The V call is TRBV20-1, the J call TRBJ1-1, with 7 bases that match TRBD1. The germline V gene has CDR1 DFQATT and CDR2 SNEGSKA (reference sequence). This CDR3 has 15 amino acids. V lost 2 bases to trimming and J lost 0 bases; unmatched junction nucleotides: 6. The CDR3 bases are TGCAGTGCTAGACCTGGGACAGTATTGAACACTGAAGCTTTCTTT. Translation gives CSARPGTVLNTEAFF.

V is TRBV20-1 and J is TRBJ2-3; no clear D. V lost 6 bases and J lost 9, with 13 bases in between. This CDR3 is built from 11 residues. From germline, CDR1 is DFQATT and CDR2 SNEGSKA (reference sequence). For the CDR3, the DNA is TGCAGTGCCCTAGGCCGACGCACGCAGTATTTT. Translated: CSALGRRTQYF.

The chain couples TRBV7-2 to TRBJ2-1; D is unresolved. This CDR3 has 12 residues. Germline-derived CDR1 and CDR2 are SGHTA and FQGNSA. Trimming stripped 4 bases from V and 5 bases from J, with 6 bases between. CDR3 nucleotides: TGTGCCAGCAGCTCTTATAACAATGAGCAGTTCTTC. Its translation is CASSSYNNEQFF.

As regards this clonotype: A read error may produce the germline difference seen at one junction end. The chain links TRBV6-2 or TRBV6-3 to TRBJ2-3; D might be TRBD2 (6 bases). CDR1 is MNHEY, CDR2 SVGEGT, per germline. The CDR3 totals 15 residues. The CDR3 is CASSPGLAVTDSQYF. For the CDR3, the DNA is TGTGCCAGCAGTCCGGGACTGGCGGTCACAGATTCGCAGTATTTT.

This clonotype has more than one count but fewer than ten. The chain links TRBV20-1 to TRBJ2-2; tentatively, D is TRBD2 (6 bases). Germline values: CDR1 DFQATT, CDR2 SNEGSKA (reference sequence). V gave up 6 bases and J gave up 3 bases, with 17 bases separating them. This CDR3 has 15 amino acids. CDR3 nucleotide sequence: TGCAGTGCCCGAAGTGGGGGGTTGGACACCGGGGAGCTGTTTTTT. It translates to CSARSGGLDTGELFF.

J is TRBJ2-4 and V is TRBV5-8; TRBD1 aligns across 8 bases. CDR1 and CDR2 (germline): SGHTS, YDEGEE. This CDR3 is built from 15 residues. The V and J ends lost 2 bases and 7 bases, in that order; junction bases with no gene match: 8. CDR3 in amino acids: CASSFFQGARNIQYF. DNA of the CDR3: TGTGCCAGCAGCTTTTTCCAGGGGGCGCGTAACATTCAGTACTTC.

CDR3 nucleotide sequence: TGTGCCACCAAACGGACAGGGGGCAAAGAGACCCAGTACTTC. This gives the protein CATKRTGGKETQYF. This chain links TRBV7-2 with TRBJ2-5; 11 positions match TRBD1. The CDR3 length is 14 residues. J was trimmed by 3 bases and V by 10 bases; bases with no gene match: 7. Looked up from germline, CDR1 is SGHTA and CDR2 is FQGNSA.

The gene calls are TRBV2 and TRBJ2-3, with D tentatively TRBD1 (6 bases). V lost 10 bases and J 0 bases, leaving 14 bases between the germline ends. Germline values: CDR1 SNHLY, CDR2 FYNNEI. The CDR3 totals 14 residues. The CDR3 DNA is TGTGCCACACTTAAACAGGGAAGCACAGATACGCAGTATTTT. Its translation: CATLKQGSTDTQYF. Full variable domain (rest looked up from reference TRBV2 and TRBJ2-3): EPEVTQTPSHQVTQMGQEVILRCVPISNHLYFYWYRQILGQKVEFLVSFYNNEISEKSEIFDDQFSVERPDGSNFTLKIRSTKLEDSAMYFCATLKQGSTDTQYFGPGTRLTVL.

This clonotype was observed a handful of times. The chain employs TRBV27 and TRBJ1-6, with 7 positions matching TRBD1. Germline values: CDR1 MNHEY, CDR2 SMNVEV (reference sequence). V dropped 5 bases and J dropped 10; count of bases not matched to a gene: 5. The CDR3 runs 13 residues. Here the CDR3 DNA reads TGTGCCAGCAGTCGGGGGACAGCCTCACCCCTCCACTTT. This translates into CASSRGTASPLHF.

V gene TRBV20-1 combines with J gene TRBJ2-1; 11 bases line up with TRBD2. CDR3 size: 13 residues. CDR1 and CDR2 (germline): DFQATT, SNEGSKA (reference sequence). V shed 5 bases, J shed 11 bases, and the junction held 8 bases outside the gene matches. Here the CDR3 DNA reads TGCAGTGCTTTAGCGGGAGGGCCTAAACAGCAGTTCTTC. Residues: CSALAGGPKQQFF.

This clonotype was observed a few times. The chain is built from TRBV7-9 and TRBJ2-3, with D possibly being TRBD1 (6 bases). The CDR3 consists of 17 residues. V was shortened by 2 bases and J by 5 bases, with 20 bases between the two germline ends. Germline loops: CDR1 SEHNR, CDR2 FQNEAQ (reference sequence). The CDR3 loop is CASSLTSLRDIGDTQYF. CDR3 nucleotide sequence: TGTGCCAGCAGCTTAACCTCGCTCCGGGACATTGGAGATACGCAGTATTTT. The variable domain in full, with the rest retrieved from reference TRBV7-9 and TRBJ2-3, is DTGVSQNPRHKITKRGQNVTFRCDPISEHNRLYWYRQTLGQGPEFLTYFQNEAQLEKSRLLSDRFSAERPKGSFSTLEIQRTEQGDSAMYLCASSLTSLRDIGDTQYFGPGTRLTVL.